A selection of T cell receptor beta chains follows, all from one sample in a study of blood T cell repertoires in COVID-19. Sequencing was performed with immunoSEQ multiplex PCR; in TCRdb, only in-frame clones are kept and a portion is missing. Here the sample spans over 130,000 clones, roughly 85% being singletons. Sequenced: peripheral blood. These receptor sequences come from a man in his 70s with acute or convalescent COVID-19. CDR3s include the opening cysteine and the closing phenylalanine or tryptophan. The D gene is left open where the match is weak. The size of a clone is reported for some rows only, either as once, few or many, or as a class for expanded clones.

clone size,D gene,V gene,CDR3 length,J gene,CDR3 DNA,CDR3 protein
-,TRBD1,TRBV7-9,16,TRBJ1-4,TGTGCCAGCAGCCCCTACCCGGACAGGGCTAATGAAAAACTGTTTTTT,CASSPYPDRANEKLFF
-,-,TRBV19,16,TRBJ2-2,TGTGCCAGTAGTATCGGGACACCGGCGGACACCGGGGAGCTGTTTTTT,CASSIGTPADTGELFF
-,TRBD2,TRBV5-8,15,TRBJ2-1,TGTGCCAGCACCCCGGGACTAGCGTTTTACAATGAGCAGTTCTTC,CASTPGLAFYNEQFF
medium-sized,-,TRBV7-9,15,TRBJ1-2,TGTGCCAGCAGGCCCGGGACTCTCGGGTTCTATGGCTACACCTTC,CASRPGTLGFYGYTF
-,TRBD2,TRBV7-9,14,TRBJ2-7,TGTGCCAGCAGCTTAGGCCTAGCGGGGGGCGAGCAGTACTTC,CASSLGLAGGEQYF
-,TRBD1,TRBV11-3,14,TRBJ1-1,TGTGCCAGCAGCCCCAGGACAGGGGACACTGAAGCTTTCTTT,CASSPRTGDTEAFF
-,-,TRBV5-1,16,TRBJ2-2,TGCGCCAGCAGCTTGGGGGTCTCCGCCGGGACCGGGGAGCTGTTTTTT,CASSLGVSAGTGELFF
-,-,TRBV27,17,TRBJ2-7,TGTGCCAGCAGTTTAACTCATTCGAGACTGTACACTTACGAGCAGTACTTC,CASSLTHSRLYTYEQYF
-,TRBD1,TRBV19,15,TRBJ1-1,TGTGCCAGTGGAAGGACAGGGGGCGCGAACACTGAAGCTTTCTTT,CASGRTGGANTEAFF
-,TRBD1,TRBV10-3,13,TRBJ1-1,TGTGCCATCAGTAAGACAGGGCTGGAAGAAGCTTTCTTT,CAISKTGLEEAFF
-,TRBD2,TRBV18,16,TRBJ2-1,TGTGCCAGCTCACTCCTGAGCACTAGCGGGGGGGATGAGCAGTTCTTC,CASSLLSTSGGDEQFF
once,TRBD1,TRBV5-1,16,TRBJ1-2,TGCGCCAGCAGTTCGGAAAACAGGGGAAGGATCTATGGCTACACCTTC,CASSSENRGRIYGYTF
-,-,TRBV27,14,TRBJ2-5,TGTGCCAGCAGTTTATTGGCTGGGCCAGAGACCCAGTACTTC,CASSLLAGPETQYF
-,TRBD2,TRBV2,15,TRBJ2-1,TGTGCCAGCAGTGATTGGTCTAGCGGGAACAATGAGCAGTTCTTC,CASSDWSSGNNEQFF
-,-,TRBV24-1,15,TRBJ1-1,TGTGCCACCAGTGATTCCAGGGCTATGAACACTGAAGCTTTCTTT,CATSDSRAMNTEAFF
-,TRBD1,TRBV3-1/TRBV3-2,16,TRBJ1-5,TGTGCCAGCAGCCAAGGCGGGACAGGGGCAGGTCAGCCCCAGCATTTT,CASSQGGTGAGQPQHF
-,-,TRBV25-1,13,TRBJ2-2,TGTGCCAGCAGTGACCCCAGCACCGGGGAGCTGTTTTTT,CASSDPSTGELFF
-,TRBD2,TRBV27,17,TRBJ2-5,TGTGCCAGCAGGCCGGCGGCTAGCGGGAGGAGATGGGAGACCCAGTACTTC,CASRPAASGRRWETQYF
-,TRBD1,TRBV29-1,14,TRBJ2-5,TGCAGCGTTGACGACAGGGGGGTGGTTGGGACCCAGTACTTC,CSVDDRGVVGTQYF
-,-,TRBV10-3,15,TRBJ2-1,TGTGCCATCAGTGAAGGGCCTAGCCTCTACAATGAGCAGTTCTTC,CAISEGPSLYNEQFF
-,TRBD2,TRBV19,16,TRBJ2-1,TGTGCCAGTAGTCAGGTGGGGGGGGGCTCCTACAATGAGCAGTTCTTC,CASSQVGGGSYNEQFF
-,-,TRBV7-9,17,TRBJ2-5,TGTGCCAGCAGCTGGGCTGGGCAGGGCAGGCACCAAGAGACCCAGTACTTC,CASSWAGQGRHQETQYF
once,TRBD2,TRBV7-9,16,TRBJ2-7,TGTGCCAGCAGCTCGCAGACTAGCGGGACTCGCTACGAGCAGTACTTC,CASSSQTSGTRYEQYF
-,TRBD2,TRBV30,15,TRBJ2-1,TGTGCCTGGAGTCAGGGACTACCTTCCTACAATGAGCAGTTCTTC,CAWSQGLPSYNEQFF
-,TRBD2,TRBV9,16,TRBJ2-2,TGTGCCAGCAGCTCCGGACTAGCGGGAGGGATCGGGGAGCTGTTTTTT,CASSSGLAGGIGELFF
-,TRBD1,TRBV4-2,19,TRBJ1-1,TGTGCCAGCAGCCAAGTCCTATCCGGGACAGGGGGCAAGGACACTGAAGCTTTCTTT,CASSQVLSGTGGKDTEAFF
-,-,TRBV2,12,TRBJ1-6,TGTGCCAGCTGTATCGAGAATTCACCCCTCCACTTT,CASCIENSPLHF
-,TRBD2,TRBV5-5,17,TRBJ2-1,TGTGCCAGCAGCTTGGGCGGACGGGAGGGCCCTCTTAATGAGCAGTTCTTC,CASSLGGREGPLNEQFF
-,TRBD1,TRBV30,16,TRBJ1-1,TGTGCCTGGAGGGGTAAGGGGACAGTCATAAACACTGAAACTTTCTTT,CAWRGKGTVINTETFF
-,-,TRBV3-1/TRBV3-2,12,TRBJ2-7,TGTGCCAGCAGCCAAGGCCTCAGGGAGCAGTACTTC,CASSQGLREQYF
-,-,TRBV9,16,TRBJ2-5,TGTGCCAGCAGCGTAGGCATCGGGGAAGGAGGGGAGACCCAGTACTTC,CASSVGIGEGGETQYF
-,-,TRBV7-9,17,TRBJ2-1,TGTGCCAGCAGCTTAAAAGCGGATAGCGGAGCTGACAATGAGCAGTTCTTC,CASSLKADSGADNEQFF
-,-,TRBV7-2,16,TRBJ2-2,TGTGCCAGCAGCTTACGCGGCGGAGCGAACACCGGGGAGCTGTTTTTT,CASSLRGGANTGELFF
-,-,TRBV25-1,14,TRBJ1-1,TGTGCCAGCAGTGCAATTACTCCGAACACTGAAGCTTTCTTT,CASSAITPNTEAFF
-,-,TRBV6-2/TRBV6-3,15,TRBJ1-4,TGTGCCAGCAGTTACTCGGGGGGGTCTCGCGAAAAACTGTTTTTT,CASSYSGGSREKLFF
few,-,TRBV9,15,TRBJ1-4,TGTGCCAGCAGCATATCCGGGACAAGGGATGAAAAACTGTTTTTT,CASSISGTRDEKLFF
-,TRBD1,TRBV27,15,TRBJ2-7,TGTGCCAGCAGTCCCCCCGGACAGGGGACTTACGAGCAGTACTTC,CASSPPGQGTYEQYF
-,-,TRBV28,14,TRBJ1-2,TGTGCCAGCAGTTTAGGGGACACGAACTATGGCTACACCTTC,CASSLGDTNYGYTF
once,-,TRBV19,12,TRBJ2-2,TGTGCCAGTAGCCGGGTTACCGGGGAGCTGTTTTTT,CASSRVTGELFF
few,TRBD1,TRBV7-6,15,TRBJ2-3,TGTGCCAGCAGCTCCTGGGACAGGGGTATTGGTACGCAGTATTTT,CASSSWDRGIGTQYF
-,TRBD1,TRBV27,17,TRBJ2-6,TGTGCCAGCAGTGCACAGGGGACCCTCTCTGGGGCCAACGTCCTGACTTTC,CASSAQGTLSGANVLTF
-,TRBD2,TRBV6-2/TRBV6-3,19,TRBJ2-3,TGTGCCAGCAGTTACTCTTCCACCGGGACTAGCGGGATGACAGATACGCAGTATTTT,CASSYSSTGTSGMTDTQYF
-,TRBD2,TRBV18,16,TRBJ2-2,TGTGCCAGCTCACCCCTCCTAGCGGGAGGGTCCGGGGAGCTGTTTTTT,CASSPLLAGGSGELFF
-,-,TRBV15,13,TRBJ2-7,TGTGCCACCAGCAGAGATCTCGTTTACGAGCAGTACTTC,CATSRDLVYEQYF
-,-,TRBV7-2,15,TRBJ1-1,TGTGCCAGCAGCTACCTTGGGACGGGGGACACTGAAGCTTTCTTT,CASSYLGTGDTEAFF